This TCR beta chain came from a study of T cells in Graves' hyperthyroidism and ophthalmopathy. RNA transcripts provided the source from which TCR beta CDR3 regions were amplified. The study used the HTBI primer set for a first-round RT-PCR of the TCR CDR3. MiXCR, applied by TCRdb to the multiplex PCR reads, yields one record per CDR3 protein. The sample holds about 280,000 distinct CDR3 sequences; approximately 26% are singletons and the top ten take more than 25%. When hyperthyroidism was first diagnosed, the blood sample was taken, preceding any ophthalmopathy symptoms. The CDR3 spans 15 residues. CDR1 DFQATT and CDR2 SNEGSKA come from the germline V gene (reference sequence). The germline V and J ends were trimmed by 0 bases and 4 bases, with 16 bases remaining between them.

The sequence was obtained from a man between 40 and 49 years old with Graves' hyperthyroidism that later progressed to Graves' ophthalmopathy. The sample was blood. The chain joins TRBV20-1 to TRBJ2-7, with a possible D match to TRBD2 (7 bases). The CDR3 reads CSARDLGGALYEQYF. CDR3 nucleotides: TGCAGTGCTAGAGACTTAGGGGGGGCGCTTTACGAGCAGTACTTC.